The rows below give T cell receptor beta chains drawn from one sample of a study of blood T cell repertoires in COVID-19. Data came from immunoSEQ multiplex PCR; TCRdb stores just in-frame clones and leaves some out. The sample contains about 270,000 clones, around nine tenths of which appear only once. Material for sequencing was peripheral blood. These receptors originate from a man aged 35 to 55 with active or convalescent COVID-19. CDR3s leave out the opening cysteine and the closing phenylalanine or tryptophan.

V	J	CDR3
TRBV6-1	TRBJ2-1	ASSEPGQGADEQF
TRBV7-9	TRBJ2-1	ASSLGASGTNEQF
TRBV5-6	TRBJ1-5	ASSLGYRGIQPQH
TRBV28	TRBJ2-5	ASRSAGAAEETQY
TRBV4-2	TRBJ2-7	ASSEQGYEQY
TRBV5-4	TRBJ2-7	ASSRSGSSYEQY
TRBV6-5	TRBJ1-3	ACRRESSGNTIY
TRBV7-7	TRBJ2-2	ASSLTGYDTGELF
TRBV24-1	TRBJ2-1	ATSREGPVYNEQF
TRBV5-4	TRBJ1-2	ASTLGEAGWPNGYT
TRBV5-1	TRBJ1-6	ASSSTTGGENSPLH
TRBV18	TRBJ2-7	ASSSGQSYEQY
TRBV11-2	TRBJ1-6	ASSLDWAVNNSPLH
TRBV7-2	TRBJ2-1	ASSLDRDRNEQF
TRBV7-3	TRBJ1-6	ASSFGGYNSPLH
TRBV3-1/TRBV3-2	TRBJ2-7	ASSNGGALYEQY
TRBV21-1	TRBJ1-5	ASAKAYPGGIVRPQH
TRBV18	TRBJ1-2	ASSPSSTGYT
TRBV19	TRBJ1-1	ASGQGAPEAF
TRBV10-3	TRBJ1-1	AVSSGTGGAPDTEAF
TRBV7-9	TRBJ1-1	ASSLWTGTEAF
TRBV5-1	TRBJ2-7	ASSSSLRDRPYEQY
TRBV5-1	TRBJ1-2	ASSLSPGVNYGYT
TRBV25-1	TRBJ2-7	ASSDRGNEQY
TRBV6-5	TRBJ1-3	ASSLTGTGNTIY
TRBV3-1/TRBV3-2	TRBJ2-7	ASSQGVYEQY
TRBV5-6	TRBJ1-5	ASSSKH
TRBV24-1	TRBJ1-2	ATSDGTGGIYGYT
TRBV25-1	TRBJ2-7	ASSAHGTGEGEGEQY
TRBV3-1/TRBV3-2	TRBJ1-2	ASTPGLNYGYT
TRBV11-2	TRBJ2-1	ASSLGRGTFRGDEQF
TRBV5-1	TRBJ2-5	ASSSGTSGETQY
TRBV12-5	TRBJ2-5	ASGPGEQETQY